This T cell receptor (beta chain) was sequenced for a study of CD8 T cells in ankylosing spondylitis. Study-wide results and caveats: Matched ankylosing spondylitis synovial fluid reportedly showed significant enrichment of disease-linked clones. Typical of ankylosing spondylitis blood, it appeared, was a TCR beta motif of under 10 highly homologous variants.

A note on this clonotype: Its antigen is unknown.

TCRdb reprocessed the 5' RACE reads with MiXCR, giving one entry per CDR3 protein. The data contain under 850,000 distinct CDR3 sequences, around 19% of them singletons. This CDR3 is built from 14 residues. Germline-derived CDR1 and CDR2 are MRHNA and SNTAGT. Trimming took off 5 bases at V and 5 bases at J, with 12 bases between the two ends. V is TRBV6-4 and J is TRBJ2-2; D uncertain. This clonotype was obtained from a male donor with ankylosing spondylitis. Sample: blood, either unsorted or a sorted T cell fraction (not recorded which). CDR3 sequence (DNA): TGTGCCAGCAGTCTGGAATCATCAACCGGGGAGCTGTTTTTT. Translating gives CASSLESSTGELFF.